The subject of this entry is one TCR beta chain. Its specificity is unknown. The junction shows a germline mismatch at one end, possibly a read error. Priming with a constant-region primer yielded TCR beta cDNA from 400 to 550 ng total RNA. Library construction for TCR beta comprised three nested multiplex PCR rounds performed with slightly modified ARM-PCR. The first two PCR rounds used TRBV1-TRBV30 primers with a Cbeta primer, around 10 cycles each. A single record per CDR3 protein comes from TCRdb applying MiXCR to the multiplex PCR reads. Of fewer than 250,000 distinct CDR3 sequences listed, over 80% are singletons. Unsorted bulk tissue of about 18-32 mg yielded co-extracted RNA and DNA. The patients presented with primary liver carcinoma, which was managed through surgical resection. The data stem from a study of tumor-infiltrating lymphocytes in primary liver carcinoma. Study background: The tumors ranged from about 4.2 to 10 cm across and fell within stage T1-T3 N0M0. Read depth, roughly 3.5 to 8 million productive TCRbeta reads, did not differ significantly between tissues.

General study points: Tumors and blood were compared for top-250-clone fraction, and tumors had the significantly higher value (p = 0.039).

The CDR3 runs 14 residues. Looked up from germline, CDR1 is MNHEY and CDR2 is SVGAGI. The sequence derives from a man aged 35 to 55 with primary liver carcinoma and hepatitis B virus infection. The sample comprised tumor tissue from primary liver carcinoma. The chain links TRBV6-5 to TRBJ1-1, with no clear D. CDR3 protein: CASSYSHVVTEAFF. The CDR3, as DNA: TGTGCCAGTAGTTACTCCCATGTGGTCACTGAAGCTTTCTTT.